These T cell receptor beta chains were read from a single sample in a study of blood T cell repertoires in COVID-19. TCRdb's table, derived via immunoSEQ multiplex PCR, lists solely in-frame clones and lacks some. The repertoire has 110,000 or so clones, less than 85% of them found once; the top ten carry around an eighth. The sequenced sample consisted of peripheral blood. Source of these receptors: a human donor in a cohort sampled during active COVID-19. Each CDR3 is given with its conserved first and last residue. A D gene is named only where the DNA matches it firmly. Size is stated for part of the rows, as once, few or many counts, or as a class when the clone is expanded.

.,TRBV28,few,TRBJ1-2,TGTGCCAGCAGTTCGTCACCACTCAACTATGGCTACACCTTC,CASSSSPLNYGYTF
.,TRBV7-9,.,TRBJ2-3,TGTGCCAGCAGCTGGACTAGCACAGATACGCAGTATTTT,CASSWTSTDTQYF
TRBD1,TRBV10-3,.,TRBJ2-3,TGTGCCATCACCCCCGGACAGGGGAGCACAGATACGCAGTATTTT,CAITPGQGSTDTQYF
.,TRBV9,.,TRBJ1-1,TGTGCCAGCAGCCAAACCCAGAGGCCCACTGAAGCTTTCTTT,CASSQTQRPTEAFF
.,TRBV6-2/TRBV6-3,.,TRBJ1-5,TGTGCCAGCAGTGCCCCCTGGACAGCTTTTGGGGTTCAGCCCCAGCATTTT,CASSAPWTAFGVQPQHF
TRBD2,TRBV5-8,.,TRBJ2-3,TGTGCCAGCAGCTTGGCTCTCCAAAGCGGGGGACGGGGAGATACGCAGTATTTT,CASSLALQSGGRGDTQYF
.,TRBV5-1,.,TRBJ2-3,TGCGCCAGCGCTCAGGGAGATACGCAGTATTTT,CASAQGDTQYF
.,TRBV12-3/TRBV12-4,.,TRBJ2-5,TGTGCCAGCACCGTCTCTGGCTCAGAGACCCAGTACTTC,CASTVSGSETQYF
.,TRBV5-4,.,TRBJ2-7,TGTGCCAGCAGCTTCCCCAGCTCCTACGAGCAGTACTTC,CASSFPSSYEQYF
.,TRBV6-5,.,TRBJ2-1,TGTGCCAGCAGTTACTCGGACAGTGGAAAGGGATATGAGCAGTTCTTC,CASSYSDSGKGYEQFF